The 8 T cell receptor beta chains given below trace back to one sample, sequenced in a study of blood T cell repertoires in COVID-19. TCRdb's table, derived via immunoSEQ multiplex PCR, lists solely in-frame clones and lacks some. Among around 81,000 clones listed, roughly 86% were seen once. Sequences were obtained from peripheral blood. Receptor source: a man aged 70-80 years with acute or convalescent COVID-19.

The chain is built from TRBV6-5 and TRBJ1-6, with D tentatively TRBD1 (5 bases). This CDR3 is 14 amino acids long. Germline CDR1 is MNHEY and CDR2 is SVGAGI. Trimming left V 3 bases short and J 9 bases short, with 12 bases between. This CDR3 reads CASSYGQGSSPLHF. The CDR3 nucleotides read TGTGCCAGCAGTTATGGGCAGGGTAGTTCACCCCTCCACTTT.

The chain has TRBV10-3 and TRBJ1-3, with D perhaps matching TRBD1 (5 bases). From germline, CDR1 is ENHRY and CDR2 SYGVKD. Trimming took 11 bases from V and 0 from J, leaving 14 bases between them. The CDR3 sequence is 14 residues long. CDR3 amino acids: CASGPGGSGNTIYF. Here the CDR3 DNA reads TGTGCCTCAGGTCCCGGGGGCTCTGGAAACACCATATATTTT.

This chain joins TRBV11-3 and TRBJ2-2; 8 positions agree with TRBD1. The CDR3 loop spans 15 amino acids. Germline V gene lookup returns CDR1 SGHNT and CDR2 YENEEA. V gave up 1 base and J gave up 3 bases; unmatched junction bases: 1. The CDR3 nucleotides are TGTGCCAGCAGCTTAGGACAGGGGTACACCGGGGAGCTGTTTTTT. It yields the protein CASSLGQGYTGELFF.

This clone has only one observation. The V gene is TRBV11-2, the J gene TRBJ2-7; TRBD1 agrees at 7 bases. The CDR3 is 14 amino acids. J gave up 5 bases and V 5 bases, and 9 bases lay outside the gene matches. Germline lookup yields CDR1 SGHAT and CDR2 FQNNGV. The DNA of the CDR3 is TGTGCCAGCAGCCGCGCACAGGGGTGGAACGAGCAGTACTTC. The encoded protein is CASSRAQGWNEQYF.

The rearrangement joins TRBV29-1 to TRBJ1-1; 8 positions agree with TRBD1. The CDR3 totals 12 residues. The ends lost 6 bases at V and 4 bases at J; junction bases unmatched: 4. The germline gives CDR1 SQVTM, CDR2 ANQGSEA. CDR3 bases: TGCAGCGTCGCACAGGGGGGCACTGAAGCTTTCTTT. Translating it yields CSVAQGGTEAFF.

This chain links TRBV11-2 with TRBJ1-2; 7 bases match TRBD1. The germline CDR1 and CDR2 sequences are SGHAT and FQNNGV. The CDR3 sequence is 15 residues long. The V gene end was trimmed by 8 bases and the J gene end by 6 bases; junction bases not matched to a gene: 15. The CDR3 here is CASELRTGYRDGYTF. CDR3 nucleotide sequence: TGTGCCAGCGAATTAAGGACAGGATATCGGGATGGCTACACCTTC.

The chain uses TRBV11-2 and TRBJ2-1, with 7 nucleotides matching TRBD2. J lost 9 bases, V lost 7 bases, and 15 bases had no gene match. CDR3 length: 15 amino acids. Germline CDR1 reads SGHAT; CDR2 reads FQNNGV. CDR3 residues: CASTPSAGEPVEQFF. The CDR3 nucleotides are TGTGCCAGCACCCCCTCGGCGGGAGAACCGGTTGAGCAGTTCTTC. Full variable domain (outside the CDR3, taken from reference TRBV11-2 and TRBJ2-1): EAGVAQSPRYKIIEKRQSVAFWCNPISGHATLYWYQQILGQGPKLLIQFQNNGVVDDSQLPKDRFSAERLKGVDSTLKIQPAKLEDSAVYLCASTPSAGEPVEQFFGPGTRLTVL.

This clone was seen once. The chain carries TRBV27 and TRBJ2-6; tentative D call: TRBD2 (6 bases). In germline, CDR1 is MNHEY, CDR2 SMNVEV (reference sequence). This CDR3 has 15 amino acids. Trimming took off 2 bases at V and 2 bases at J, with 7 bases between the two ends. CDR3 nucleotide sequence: TGTGCCAGCAGTTTAGGAGGGGCTGGGGCCAACGTCCTGACTTTC. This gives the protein CASSLGGAGANVLTF.